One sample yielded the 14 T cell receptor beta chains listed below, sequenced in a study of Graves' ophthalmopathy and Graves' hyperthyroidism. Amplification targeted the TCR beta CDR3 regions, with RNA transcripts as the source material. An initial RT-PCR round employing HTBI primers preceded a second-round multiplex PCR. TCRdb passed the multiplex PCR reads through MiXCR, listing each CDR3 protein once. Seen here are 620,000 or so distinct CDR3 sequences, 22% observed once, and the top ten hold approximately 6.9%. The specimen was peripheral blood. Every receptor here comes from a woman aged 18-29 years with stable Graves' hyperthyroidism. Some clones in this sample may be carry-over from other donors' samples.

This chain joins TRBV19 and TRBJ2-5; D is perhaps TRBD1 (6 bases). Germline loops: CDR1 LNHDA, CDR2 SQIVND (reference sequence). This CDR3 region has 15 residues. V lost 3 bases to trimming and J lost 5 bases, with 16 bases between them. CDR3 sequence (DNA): TGTGCCAGTAGTATTGGGGCAGGGGAGTGGGAGACCCAGTACTTC. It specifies CASSIGAGEWETQYF.

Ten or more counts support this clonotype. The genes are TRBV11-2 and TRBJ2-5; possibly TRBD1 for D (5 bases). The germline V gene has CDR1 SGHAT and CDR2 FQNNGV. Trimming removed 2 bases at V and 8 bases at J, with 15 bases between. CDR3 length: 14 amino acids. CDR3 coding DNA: TGTGCCAGCAGCTTAACAAGGGGCCAGGGAACCCAGTACTTC. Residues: CASSLTRGQGTQYF.

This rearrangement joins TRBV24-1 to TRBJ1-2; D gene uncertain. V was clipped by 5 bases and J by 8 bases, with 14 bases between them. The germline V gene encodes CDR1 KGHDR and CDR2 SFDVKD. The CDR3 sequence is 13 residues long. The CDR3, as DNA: TGTGCCACCAGTGTCGACAATACAGTGGGCTACACCTTC. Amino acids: CATSVDNTVGYTF.

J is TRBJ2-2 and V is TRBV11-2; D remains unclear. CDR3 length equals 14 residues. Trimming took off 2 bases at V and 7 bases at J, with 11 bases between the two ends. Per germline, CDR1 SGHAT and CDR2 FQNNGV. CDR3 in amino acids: CASSLSQYDGELFF. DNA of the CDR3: TGTGCCAGCAGCTTAAGTCAGTATGACGGGGAGCTGTTTTTT.

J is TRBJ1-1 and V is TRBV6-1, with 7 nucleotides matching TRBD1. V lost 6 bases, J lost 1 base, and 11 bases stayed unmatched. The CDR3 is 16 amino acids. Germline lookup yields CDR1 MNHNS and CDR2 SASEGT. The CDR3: CASSEGARGGNTEAFF. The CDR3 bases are TGTGCCAGCAGCGAGGGGGCCCGGGGAGGGAACACTGAAGCTTTCTTT.

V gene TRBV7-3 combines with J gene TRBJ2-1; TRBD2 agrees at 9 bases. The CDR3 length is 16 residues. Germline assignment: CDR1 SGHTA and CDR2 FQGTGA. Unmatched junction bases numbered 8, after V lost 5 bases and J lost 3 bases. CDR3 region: CASSASTSGHYNEQFF. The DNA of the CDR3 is TGTGCCAGCAGCGCCTCGACTAGCGGCCACTACAATGAGCAGTTCTTC.

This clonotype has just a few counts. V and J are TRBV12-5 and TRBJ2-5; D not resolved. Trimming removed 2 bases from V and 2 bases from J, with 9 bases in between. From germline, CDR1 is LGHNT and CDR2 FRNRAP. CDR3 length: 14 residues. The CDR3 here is CASGLSHAQETQYF. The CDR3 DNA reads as TGTGCTAGTGGTTTGTCGCACGCTCAAGAGACCCAGTACTTC.

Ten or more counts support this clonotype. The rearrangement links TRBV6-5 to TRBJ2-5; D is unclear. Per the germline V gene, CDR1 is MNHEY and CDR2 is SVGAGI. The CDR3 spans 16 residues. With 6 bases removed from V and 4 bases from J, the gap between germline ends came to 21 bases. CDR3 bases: TGTGCCAGCAGCTCCGCCGGCCAGCCAGCAACAGAGACCCAGTACTTC. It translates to CASSSAGQPATETQYF.

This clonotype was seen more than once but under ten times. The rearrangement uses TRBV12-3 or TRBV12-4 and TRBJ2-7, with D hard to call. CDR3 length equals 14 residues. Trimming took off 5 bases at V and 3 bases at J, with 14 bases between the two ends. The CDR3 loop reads CASSPSGRFYEQYF. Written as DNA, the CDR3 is TGTGCCAGCAGTCCTTCCGGACGTTTCTACGAGCAGTACTTC.

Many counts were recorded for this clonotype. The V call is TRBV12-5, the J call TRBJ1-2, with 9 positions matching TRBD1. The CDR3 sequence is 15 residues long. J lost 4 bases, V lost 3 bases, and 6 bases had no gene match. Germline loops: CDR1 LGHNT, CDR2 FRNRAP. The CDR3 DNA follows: TGTGCTAGTGGTTTCGGAACAGGGGGCGGCTATGGCTACACCTTC. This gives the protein CASGFGTGGGYGYTF.

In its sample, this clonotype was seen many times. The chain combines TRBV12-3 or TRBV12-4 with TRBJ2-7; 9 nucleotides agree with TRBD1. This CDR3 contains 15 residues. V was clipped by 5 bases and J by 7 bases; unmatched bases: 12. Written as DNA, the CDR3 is TGTGCCAGCAGTGGAGACAGGGGGGTTTCCGGGGAGCAGTACTTC. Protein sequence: CASSGDRGVSGEQYF.

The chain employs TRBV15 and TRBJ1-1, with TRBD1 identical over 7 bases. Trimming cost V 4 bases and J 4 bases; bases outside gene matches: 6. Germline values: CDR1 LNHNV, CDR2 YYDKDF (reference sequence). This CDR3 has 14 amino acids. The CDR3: CATSTTGAFTEAFF. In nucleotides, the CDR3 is TGTGCCACCAGCACAACAGGGGCGTTCACTGAAGCTTTCTTT. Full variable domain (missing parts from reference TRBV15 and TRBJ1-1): DAMVIQNPRYQVTQFGKPVTLSCSQTLNHNVMYWYQQKSSQAPKLLFHYYDKDFNNEADTPDNFQSRRPNTSFCFLDIRSPGLGDTAMYLCATSTTGAFTEAFFGQGTRLTVV.

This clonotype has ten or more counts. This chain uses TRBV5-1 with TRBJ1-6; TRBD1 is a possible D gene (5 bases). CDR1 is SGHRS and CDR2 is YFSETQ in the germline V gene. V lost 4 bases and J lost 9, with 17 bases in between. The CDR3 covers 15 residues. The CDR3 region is CASSNGAGLGSPLHF. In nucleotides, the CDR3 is TGCGCCAGCAGCAATGGTGCGGGGCTCGGTTCACCCCTCCACTTT.

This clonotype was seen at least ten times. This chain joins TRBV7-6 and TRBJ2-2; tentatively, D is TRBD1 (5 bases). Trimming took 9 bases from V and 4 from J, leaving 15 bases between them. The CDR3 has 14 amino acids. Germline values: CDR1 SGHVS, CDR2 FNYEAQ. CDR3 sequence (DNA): TGTGCCAGTACGGTGGGGCAGGGCACCGGGGAGCTGTTTTTT. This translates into CASTVGQGTGELFF.